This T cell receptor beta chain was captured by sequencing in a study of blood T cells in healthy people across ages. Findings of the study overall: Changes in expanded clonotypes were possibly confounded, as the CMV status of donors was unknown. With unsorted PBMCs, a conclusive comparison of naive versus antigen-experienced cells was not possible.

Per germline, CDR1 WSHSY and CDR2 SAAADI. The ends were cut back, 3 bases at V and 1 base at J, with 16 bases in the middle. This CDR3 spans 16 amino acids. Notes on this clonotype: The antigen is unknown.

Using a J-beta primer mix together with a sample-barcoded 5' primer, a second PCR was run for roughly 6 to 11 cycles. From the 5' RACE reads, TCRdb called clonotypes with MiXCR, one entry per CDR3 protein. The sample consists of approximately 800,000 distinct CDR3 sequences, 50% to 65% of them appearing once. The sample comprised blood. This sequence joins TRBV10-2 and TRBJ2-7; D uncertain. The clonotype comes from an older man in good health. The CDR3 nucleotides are TGCGCCAGCAGTGATAGTAAGCAGTCCCTATCCTACGAGCAGTACTTC. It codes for CASSDSKQSLSYEQYF.